The present T cell receptor (beta chain) was sequenced within a study of blood T cells in healthy people across ages. General study points: Underestimates were what the diversity estimates from one million T cells were considered to be. Among T cells, TCR beta diversity per million cells dropped roughly linearly as age rose.

Trimming cost V 6 bases and J 8 bases; bases outside gene matches: 15. Per the germline V gene, CDR1 is MNHEY and CDR2 is SVGEGT. The CDR3 runs to 16 residues. The authors drew 8 to 10 milliliters of peripheral blood from each donor. Then a second PCR, running roughly 7 to 11 cycles, was carried out with a sample-barcoded 5' primer and a J-beta primer mix. Tagging of each cDNA molecule was performed by a template-switch adaptor with 12 random nucleotides. TCRdb redid the calling of the 5' RACE reads with MiXCR, one entry per CDR3 protein. The sample lists some 860,000 distinct CDR3 sequences, roughly 50% occurring once. About this clonotype itself: Antigen specificity is unknown.

This chain links TRBV6-2 or TRBV6-3 with TRBJ2-4; 8 bases match TRBD1. The sample comprised blood. The receptor's source is a man in his forties in good health. CDR3 nucleotide sequence: TGTGCCAGCAGCCCCGCCGCTTGGACAGGGTCCTACATTCAGTACTTC. This translates into CASSPAAWTGSYIQYF.